The subject of this entry is one TCR beta chain. Sample-barcoded 5' priming and a J-beta primer mix drove a second PCR of 7 to 11 cycles. TCRdb called the 5' RACE reads again in MiXCR, with one record for every CDR3 protein. The table records 800,000 to 1,000,000 distinct CDR3 sequences, under 50% of them present only once. The data derive from a study of blood T cells in healthy people across ages. The overall study: Per two T cells, about one barcoded beta molecule was captured through template switching.

V lost 0 bases, J lost 5 bases, and 11 bases lay in between. From germline, CDR1 is SGHKS and CDR2 YYEKEE (reference sequence). CDR3 length equals 14 residues. This TCR came from a man aged 25-40 years in good health. Sequences were obtained from blood. The chain is built from TRBV5-5 and TRBJ2-5, with D possibly being TRBD1 (5 bases). CDR3 in amino acids: CASSLGAGIETQYF. The CDR3 DNA is TGTGCCAGCAGCTTGGGTGCAGGGATCGAGACCCAGTACTTC.